The subject of this entry is one T cell receptor beta chain. Antigen specificity is unknown. The assay was immunoSEQ multiplex PCR, and TCRdb's table has in-frame clones only and misses some. The sample includes about 22,000 clones, about 80% of them seen just once. This entry belongs to a study of T cells in narcolepsy. Notes on the study in general: In some patient and control memory CD4+ samples, autoreactive clones were absent. HCRT-specific and TRIB2-specific autoreactive clonotypes appeared among same-patient CSF and blood CD4+ clonotypes.

CDR1 is MNHNS, CDR2 SASEGT, per germline. The V and J ends lost 6 bases and 3 bases respectively, with 12 bases between them. This CDR3 is built from 13 residues. This sequence joins TRBV6-1 and TRBJ2-7, with D unresolved. Specimen: memory (CD45RA-) CD4+ T cells from blood. The receptor's source is a human donor in good health. The CDR3: CASRLRPSYEQYF. The CDR3 DNA reads as TGTGCCAGCAGGCTCAGACCGAGCTACGAGCAGTACTTC.